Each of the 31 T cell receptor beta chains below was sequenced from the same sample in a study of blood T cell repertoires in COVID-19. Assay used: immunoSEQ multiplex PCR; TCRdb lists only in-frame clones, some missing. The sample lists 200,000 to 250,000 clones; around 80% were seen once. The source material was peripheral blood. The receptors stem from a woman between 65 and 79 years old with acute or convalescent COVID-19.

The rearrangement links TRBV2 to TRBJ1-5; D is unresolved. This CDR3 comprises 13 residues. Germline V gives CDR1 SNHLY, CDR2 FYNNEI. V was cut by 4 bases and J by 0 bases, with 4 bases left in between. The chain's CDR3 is CASSVNSNQPQHF. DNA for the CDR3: TGTGCCAGCAGTGTAAATAGCAATCAGCCCCAGCATTTT.

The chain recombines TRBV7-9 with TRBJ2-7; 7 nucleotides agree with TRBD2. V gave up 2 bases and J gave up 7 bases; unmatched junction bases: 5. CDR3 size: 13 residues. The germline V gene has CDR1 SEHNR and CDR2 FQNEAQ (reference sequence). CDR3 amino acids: CASSLLTAGEQYF. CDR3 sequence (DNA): TGTGCCAGCAGCTTACTAACAGCGGGGGAGCAGTACTTC.

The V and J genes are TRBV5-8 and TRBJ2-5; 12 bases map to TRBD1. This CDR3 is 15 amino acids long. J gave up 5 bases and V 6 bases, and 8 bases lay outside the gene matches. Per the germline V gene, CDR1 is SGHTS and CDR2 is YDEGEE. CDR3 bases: TGTGCCAGCAACGGGGGGGACAGGGGGCCGGAGACCCAGTACTTC. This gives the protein CASNGGDRGPETQYF.

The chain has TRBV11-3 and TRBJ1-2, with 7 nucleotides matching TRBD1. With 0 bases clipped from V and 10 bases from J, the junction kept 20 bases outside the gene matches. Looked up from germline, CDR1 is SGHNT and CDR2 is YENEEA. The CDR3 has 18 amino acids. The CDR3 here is CASSLEETGRVHWVDYTF. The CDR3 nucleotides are TGTGCCAGCAGCTTAGAGGAGACAGGGCGAGTCCACTGGGTCGACTACACCTTC.

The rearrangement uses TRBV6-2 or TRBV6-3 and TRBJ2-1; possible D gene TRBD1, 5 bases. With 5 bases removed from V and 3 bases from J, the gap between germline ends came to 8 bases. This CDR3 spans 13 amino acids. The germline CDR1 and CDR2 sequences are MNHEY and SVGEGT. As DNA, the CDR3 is TGTGCCAGCAGTAGAGACAGCTACAATGAGCAGTTCTTC. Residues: CASSRDSYNEQFF.

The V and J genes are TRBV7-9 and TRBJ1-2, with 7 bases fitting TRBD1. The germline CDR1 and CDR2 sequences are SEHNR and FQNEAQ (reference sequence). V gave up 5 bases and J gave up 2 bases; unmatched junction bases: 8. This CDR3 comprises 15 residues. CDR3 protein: CASSPWTGTNYGYTF. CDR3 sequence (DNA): TGTGCCAGCAGCCCTTGGACAGGCACCAACTATGGCTACACCTTC.

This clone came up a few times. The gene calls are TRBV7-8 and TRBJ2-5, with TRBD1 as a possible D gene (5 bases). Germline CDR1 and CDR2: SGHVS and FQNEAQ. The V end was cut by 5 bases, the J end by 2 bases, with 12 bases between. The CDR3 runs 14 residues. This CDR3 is CASSQRTPQETQYF. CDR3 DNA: TGTGCCAGCAGCCAGAGGACACCACAAGAGACCCAGTACTTC.

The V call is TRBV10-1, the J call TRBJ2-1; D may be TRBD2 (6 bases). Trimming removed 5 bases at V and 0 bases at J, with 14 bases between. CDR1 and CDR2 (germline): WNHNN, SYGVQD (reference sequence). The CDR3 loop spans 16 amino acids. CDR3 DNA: TGCGCCAGCAGTCGGATCGGGAGTTTCTCCTACAATGAGCAGTTCTTC. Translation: CASSRIGSFSYNEQFF.

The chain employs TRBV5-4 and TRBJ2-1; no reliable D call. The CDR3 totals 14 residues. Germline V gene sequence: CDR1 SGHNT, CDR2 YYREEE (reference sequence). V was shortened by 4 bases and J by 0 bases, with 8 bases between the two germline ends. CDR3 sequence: CASSPLPSYNEQFF. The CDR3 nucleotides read TGTGCCAGCAGCCCCCTACCCTCCTACAATGAGCAGTTCTTC. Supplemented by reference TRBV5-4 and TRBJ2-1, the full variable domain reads ETGVTQSPTHLIKTRGQQVTLRCSSQSGHNTVSWYQQALGQGPQFIFQYYREEENGRGNFPPRFSGLQFPNYSSELNVNALELDDSALYLCASSPLPSYNEQFFGPGTRLTVL.

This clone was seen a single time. The CDR3 is CASSLSGDSPLHF. For the CDR3, the DNA is TGTGCCAGCAGTTTATCCGGAGATTCACCCCTCCACTTT. The J gene is TRBJ1-6, the V gene TRBV12-3 or TRBV12-4; D remains ambiguous. This CDR3 has 13 residues. With 2 bases removed from V and 8 bases from J, the gap between germline ends came to 7 bases.

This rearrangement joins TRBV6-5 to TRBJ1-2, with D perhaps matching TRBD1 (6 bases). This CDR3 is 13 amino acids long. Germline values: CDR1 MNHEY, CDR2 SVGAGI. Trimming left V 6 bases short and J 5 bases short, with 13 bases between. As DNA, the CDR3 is TGTGCCAGCAGCAGGACAGACAGATATGGCTACACCTTC. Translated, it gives CASSRTDRYGYTF.

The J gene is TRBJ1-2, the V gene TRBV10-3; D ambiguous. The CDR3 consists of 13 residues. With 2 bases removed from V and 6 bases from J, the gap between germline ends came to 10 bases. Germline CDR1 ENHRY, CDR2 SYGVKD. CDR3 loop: CAISENGEDGYTF. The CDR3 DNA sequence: TGTGCCATCAGTGAGAACGGAGAAGATGGCTACACCTTC.

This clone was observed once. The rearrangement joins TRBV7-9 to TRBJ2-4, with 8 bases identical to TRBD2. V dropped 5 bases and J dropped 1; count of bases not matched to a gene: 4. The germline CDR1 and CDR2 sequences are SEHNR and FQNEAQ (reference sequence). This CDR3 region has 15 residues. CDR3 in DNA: TGTGCCAGCAGCCCCCGGGGGGGGGCCAAAAACATTCAGTACTTC. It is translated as CASSPRGGAKNIQYF. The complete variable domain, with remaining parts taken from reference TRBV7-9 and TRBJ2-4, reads DTGVSQNPRHKITKRGQNVTFRCDPISEHNRLYWYRQTLGQGPEFLTYFQNEAQLEKSRLLSDRFSAERPKGSFSTLEIQRTEQGDSAMYLCASSPRGGAKNIQYFGAGTRLSVL.

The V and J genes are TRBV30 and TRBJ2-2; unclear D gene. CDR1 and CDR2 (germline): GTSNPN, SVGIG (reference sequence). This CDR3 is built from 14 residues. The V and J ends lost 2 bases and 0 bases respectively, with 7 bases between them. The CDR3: CAWSPQANTGELFF. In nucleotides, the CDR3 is TGTGCCTGGAGTCCCCAGGCGAACACCGGGGAGCTGTTTTTT. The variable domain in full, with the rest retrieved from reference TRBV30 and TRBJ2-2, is SQTIHQWPATLVQPVGSPLSLECTVEGTSNPNLYWYRQAAGRGLQLLFYSVGIGQISSEVPQNLSASRPQDRQFILSSKKLLLSDSGFYLCAWSPQANTGELFFGEGSRLTVL.

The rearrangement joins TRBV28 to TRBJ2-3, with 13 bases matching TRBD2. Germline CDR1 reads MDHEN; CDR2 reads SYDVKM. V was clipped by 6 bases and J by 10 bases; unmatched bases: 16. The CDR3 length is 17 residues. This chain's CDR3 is CASSPTGLAGVRYAQYF. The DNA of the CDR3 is TGTGCCAGCAGCCCGACCGGACTAGCGGGAGTTAGATACGCGCAGTATTTT.

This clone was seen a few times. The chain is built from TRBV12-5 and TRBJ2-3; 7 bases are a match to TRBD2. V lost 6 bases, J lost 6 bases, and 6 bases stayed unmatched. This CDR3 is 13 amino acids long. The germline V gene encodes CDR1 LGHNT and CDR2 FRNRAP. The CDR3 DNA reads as TGTGCTAGTGGCGGACTAGGAGCGGATACGCAGTATTTT. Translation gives CASGGLGADTQYF.

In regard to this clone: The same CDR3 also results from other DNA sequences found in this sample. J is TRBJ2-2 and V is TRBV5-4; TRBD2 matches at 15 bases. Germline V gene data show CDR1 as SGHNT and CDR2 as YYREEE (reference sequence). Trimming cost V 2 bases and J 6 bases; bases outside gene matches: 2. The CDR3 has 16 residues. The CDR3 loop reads CASSFGLAGGSGELFF. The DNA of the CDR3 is TGTGCCAGCAGCTTCGGACTAGCGGGAGGGTCCGGGGAGCTGTTTTTT.

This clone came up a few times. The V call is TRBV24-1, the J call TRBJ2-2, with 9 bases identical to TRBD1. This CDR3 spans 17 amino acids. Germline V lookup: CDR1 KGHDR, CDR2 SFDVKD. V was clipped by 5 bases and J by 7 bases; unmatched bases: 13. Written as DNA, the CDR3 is TGTGCCACCAGTGTTAGAGGAGGGGACAGGGTAGTCGGGGAGCTGTTTTTT. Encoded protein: CATSVRGGDRVVGELFF.

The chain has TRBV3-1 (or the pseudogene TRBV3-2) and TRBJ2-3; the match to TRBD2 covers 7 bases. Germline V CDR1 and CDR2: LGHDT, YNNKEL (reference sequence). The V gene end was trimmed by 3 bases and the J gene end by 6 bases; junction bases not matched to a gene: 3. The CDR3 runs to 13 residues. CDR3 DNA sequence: TGTGCCAGCAGCCATGGACTAGAGGATACGCAGTATTTT. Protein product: CASSHGLEDTQYF.

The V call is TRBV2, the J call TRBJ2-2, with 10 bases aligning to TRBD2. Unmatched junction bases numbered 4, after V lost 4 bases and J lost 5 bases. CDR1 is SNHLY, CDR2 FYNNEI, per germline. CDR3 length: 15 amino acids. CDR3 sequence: CASSVSGRGTGELFF. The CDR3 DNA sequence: TGTGCCAGCAGTGTGAGCGGGAGGGGGACCGGGGAGCTGTTTTTT.

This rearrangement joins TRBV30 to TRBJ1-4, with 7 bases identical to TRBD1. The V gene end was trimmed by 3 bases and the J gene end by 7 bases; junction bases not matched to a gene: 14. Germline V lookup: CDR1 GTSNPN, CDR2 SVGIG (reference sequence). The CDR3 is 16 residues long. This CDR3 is CAWSPNRGHGSEKLFF. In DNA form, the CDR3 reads TGTGCCTGGAGCCCTAACAGGGGACATGGGAGTGAAAAACTGTTTTTT. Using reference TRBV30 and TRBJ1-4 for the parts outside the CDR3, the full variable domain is SQTIHQWPATLVQPVGSPLSLECTVEGTSNPNLYWYRQAAGRGLQLLFYSVGIGQISSEVPQNLSASRPQDRQFILSSKKLLLSDSGFYLCAWSPNRGHGSEKLFFGSGTQLSVL.

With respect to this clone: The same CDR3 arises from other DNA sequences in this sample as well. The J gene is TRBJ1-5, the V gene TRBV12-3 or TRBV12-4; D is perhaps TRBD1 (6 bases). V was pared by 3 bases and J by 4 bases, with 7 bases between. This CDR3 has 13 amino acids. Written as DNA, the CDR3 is TGTGCCAGCAGTTTGCAGGGGAATCAGCCCCAGCATTTT. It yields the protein CASSLQGNQPQHF.

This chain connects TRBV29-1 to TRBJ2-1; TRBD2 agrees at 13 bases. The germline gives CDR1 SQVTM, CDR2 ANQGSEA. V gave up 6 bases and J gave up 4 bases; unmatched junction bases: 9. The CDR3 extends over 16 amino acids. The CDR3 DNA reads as TGCAGCGTCAGACTAGCGGGAGGCCCCCCTTACAATGAGCAGTTCTTC. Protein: CSVRLAGGPPYNEQFF.

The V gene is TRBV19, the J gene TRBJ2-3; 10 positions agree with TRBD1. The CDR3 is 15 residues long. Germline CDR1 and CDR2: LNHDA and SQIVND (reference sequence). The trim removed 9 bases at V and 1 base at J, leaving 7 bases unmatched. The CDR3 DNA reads TGTGCCAGCGATACCGGGACAGGGGGCACAGATACGCAGTATTTT. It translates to CASDTGTGGTDTQYF.

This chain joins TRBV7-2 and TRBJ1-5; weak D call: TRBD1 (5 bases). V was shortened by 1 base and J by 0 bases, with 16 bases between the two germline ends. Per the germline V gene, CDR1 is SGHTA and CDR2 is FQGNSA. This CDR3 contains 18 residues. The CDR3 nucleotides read TGTGCCAGCAGCTTAGTTCGCGGGGCGAGTTTTAGCAATCAGCCCCAGCATTTT. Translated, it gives CASSLVRGASFSNQPQHF.

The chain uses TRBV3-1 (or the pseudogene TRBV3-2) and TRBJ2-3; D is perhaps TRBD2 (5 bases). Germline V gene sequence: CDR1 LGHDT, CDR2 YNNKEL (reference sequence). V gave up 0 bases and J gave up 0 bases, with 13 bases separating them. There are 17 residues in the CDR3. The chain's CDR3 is CASSQDASRVSTDTQYF. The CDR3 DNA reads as TGTGCCAGCAGCCAAGATGCGTCGCGGGTGAGCACAGATACGCAGTATTTT.

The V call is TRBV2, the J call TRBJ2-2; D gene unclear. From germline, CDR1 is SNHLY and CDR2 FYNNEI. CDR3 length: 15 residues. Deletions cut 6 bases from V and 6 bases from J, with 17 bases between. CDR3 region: CASRNLRNVAGELFF. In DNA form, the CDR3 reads TGTGCCAGCAGAAACCTTAGAAATGTTGCCGGGGAGCTGTTTTTT.

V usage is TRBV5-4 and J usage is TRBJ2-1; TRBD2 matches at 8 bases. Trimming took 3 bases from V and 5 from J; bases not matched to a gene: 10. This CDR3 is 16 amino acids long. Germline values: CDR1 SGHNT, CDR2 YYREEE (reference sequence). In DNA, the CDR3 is TGTGCCAGCAGCTCCCCTTATCGGGAGGGAAACAATGAGCAGTTCTTC. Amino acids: CASSSPYREGNNEQFF.

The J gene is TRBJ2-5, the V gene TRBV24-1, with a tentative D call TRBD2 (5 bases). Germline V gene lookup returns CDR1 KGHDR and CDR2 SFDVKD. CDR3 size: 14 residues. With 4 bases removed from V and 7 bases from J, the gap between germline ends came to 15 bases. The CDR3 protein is CATSESGSRWTQYF. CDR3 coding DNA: TGTGCCACCAGTGAGTCGGGATCACGGTGGACCCAGTACTTC.

DNA of the CDR3: TGTGCCAGCTCACACGGGGATAAGGGCTATGGCTACACCTTC. This sequence encodes CASSHGDKGYGYTF. J is TRBJ1-2 and V is TRBV18; D gene unclear. The CDR3 extends over 14 amino acids. With 4 bases removed from V and 4 bases from J, the gap between germline ends came to 13 bases. Germline loops: CDR1 KGHSH, CDR2 LQKENI. Variable domain in full (rest from reference TRBV18 and TRBJ1-2): NAGVMQNPRHLVRRRGQEARLRCSPMKGHSHVYWYRQLPEEGLKFMVYLQKENIIDESGMPKERFSAEFPKEGPSILRIQQVVRGDSAAYFCASSHGDKGYGYTFGSGTRLTVV.

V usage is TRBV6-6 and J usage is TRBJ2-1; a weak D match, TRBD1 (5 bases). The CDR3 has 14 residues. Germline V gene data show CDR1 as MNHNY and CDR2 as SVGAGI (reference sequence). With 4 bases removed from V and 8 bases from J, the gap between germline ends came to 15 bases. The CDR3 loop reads CASSSRIRGHEQFF. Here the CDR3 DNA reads TGTGCCAGCAGTTCCCGCATAAGGGGCCATGAGCAGTTCTTC.